This TCR beta chain was identified during a study of T cells expressing NK-cell markers. Study details: Eight donors were sequenced, seven testing HCMV-seropositive and one testing seronegative. Whole-study results and caveats: More than five of the donors carried dominant NKG2C+ clonotypes that took up about 1.0-7.5% of their CD8+ T cells. In four donors, dominant clonotypes made up about 28.3-65% of CD3+CD56-NKG2C+ cells.

Details on this clonotype: The target antigen is unknown.

TCRdb re-called the 5' RACE reads; one entry per CDR3 protein, DNA not given. The ten top clones account for roughly a fifth, within a sample of some 190,000 distinct CDR3 sequences. The sample comprised blood T cells: a sorted CD56 or NKG2C T cell subset, CD4+ or CD8+ T cells, or bulk PBMC T cells (not recorded which). The clonotype originates from a man aged 18-75 years in good health.

The CDR3 here is CASSSQEFSYEQYF. This chain uses TRBV7-9 with TRBJ2-7. This CDR3 has 14 residues. Germline CDR1 and CDR2: SEHNR and FQNEAQ (reference sequence).